The 5 T cell receptor beta chains given below trace back to one sample, sequenced in a study of blood T cell repertoires in COVID-19. Some clones are missing from TCRdb's copy, which holds only in-frame ones; the method was immunoSEQ multiplex PCR. Of approximately 60,000 clones listed, 75% to 80% are singletons. Input material: peripheral blood. The receptors were gathered from a woman of 80 years or more with acute or convalescent COVID-19.

The genes are TRBV3-1 (or the pseudogene TRBV3-2) and TRBJ2-7, with D perhaps matching TRBD1 (5 bases). CDR3 length equals 14 residues. The V end lost 2 bases, the J end lost 3 bases, and 11 bases lay between the germline ends. Germline V lookup: CDR1 LGHDT, CDR2 YNNKEL (reference sequence). The chain's CDR3 is CASSQPGQDYEQYF. The CDR3 region has the DNA TGTGCCAGCAGCCAACCAGGACAAGACTACGAGCAGTACTTC.

The chain recombines TRBV9 with TRBJ1-6, with unresolved D. The CDR3 has 14 amino acids. Deletions cut 0 bases from V and 10 bases from J, with 11 bases between. Germline V gives CDR1 SGDLS, CDR2 YYNGEE. The CDR3 is CASSVASGPSPLHF. The CDR3 DNA reads as TGTGCCAGCAGCGTAGCTTCAGGCCCCTCACCCCTCCACTTT.

CDR3 region: CASSPQGQPNQPQHF. The CDR3 nucleotides are TGTGCCAGCTCACCACAGGGGCAGCCCAATCAGCCCCAGCATTTT. The rearrangement uses TRBV18 and TRBJ1-5; D is possibly TRBD1 (5 bases). The germline V gene has CDR1 KGHSH and CDR2 LQKENI. The germline V and J ends were trimmed by 1 base and 3 bases, with 10 bases remaining between them. The CDR3 spans 15 residues.

Note on this clone: The sample contains more than one DNA sequence encoding this CDR3. The rearrangement uses TRBV9 and TRBJ2-1; TRBD2 agrees at 8 bases. V was clipped by 2 bases and J by 3 bases; unmatched bases: 4. CDR3 length: 15 residues. The germline V gene has CDR1 SGDLS and CDR2 YYNGEE. The CDR3 DNA reads as TGTGCCAGCAGCGTTACTAGCGGAGACTACAATGAGCAGTTCTTC. Amino acids: CASSVTSGDYNEQFF.

This chain links TRBV7-8 with TRBJ1-3; 7 nucleotides line up with TRBD1. The CDR3 length is 17 residues. V shed 2 bases and J 0 bases; nucleotides not matched to a gene: 7. Germline V gene sequence: CDR1 SGHVS, CDR2 FQNEAQ. Written as DNA, the CDR3 is TGTGCCAGCAGCTTATATACGGGACAGAGCTCTGGAAACACCATATATTTT. Residues: CASSLYTGQSSGNTIYF.